This T cell receptor (beta chain) is from a study of cytomegalovirus exposure and HLA in healthy donors. Whole-study findings and limits: Later analysis showed TCR association rates varying by HLA locus, highest for DRB1 and lowest for HLA-C.

This clone was counted a few times. Its antigen is unidentified. The V and J ends lost 1 base and 5 bases, in that order; junction bases with no gene match: 7. CDR1 and CDR2 (germline): LNHDA, SQIVND (reference sequence). This CDR3 has 16 amino acids. A multiplex PCR was run with 60 Vbeta primers and 13 Jbeta primers. Here immunoSEQ multiplex PCR was the method, and the copy in TCRdb shows in-frame clones only, minus some. This repertoire shows fewer than 150,000 clones, more than 75% found once; its top ten account for about 3.8%. The source material was PBMCs. The clonotype was recovered from a man between 18 and 35 years old in good health and CMV-seronegative. The chain carries TRBV19 and TRBJ2-5; 10 positions match TRBD2. CDR3 bases: TGTGCCAGTAGTATAGCCCTAGCGGGGGCGGGGGAGACCCAGTACTTC. The encoded protein is CASSIALAGAGETQYF. Full variable domain (rest looked up from reference TRBV19 and TRBJ2-5): DGGITQSPKYLFRKEGQNVTLSCEQNLNHDAMYWYRQDPGQGLRLIYYSQIVNDFQKGDIAEGYSVSREKKESFPLTVTSAQKNPTAFYLCASSIALAGAGETQYFGPGTRLLVL.